The source of this T cell receptor (beta chain) is a study of blood T cell repertoires in COVID-19. About the study: There were acute and convalescent COVID-19 samples, and they came from the United States, Italy and Spain. Nucleic acid was either cDNA or gDNA, and it came from T cells, B-cell-depleted T cells, or PBMCs.

This CDR3 spans 17 amino acids. The V and J ends lost 5 bases and 4 bases, in that order; junction bases with no gene match: 14. Germline CDR1 and CDR2: MNHEY and SMNVEV (reference sequence). In the original processing: How many nucleated cells were present was estimated from reference gene primer amplification. The protocol was immunoSEQ multiplex PCR, while the TCRdb copy is restricted to in-frame clones and leaves out a portion. V and J calls and clone size are as listed in that table; D and trimming were resolved from the DNA. The sample shows over 200,000 clones, over 70% of them seen only once.

This chain links TRBV27 with TRBJ2-7, with 10 nucleotides matching TRBD2. The clonotype was recovered from a man older than 75 with acute or convalescent COVID-19. Material for sequencing was peripheral blood. CDR3: CASSPYVAGGSRYEQYF. For the CDR3, the DNA is TGTGCCAGCAGTCCCTACGTAGCGGGAGGTTCGCGGTACGAGCAGTACTTC.